A single sample is the source of the 9 T cell receptor beta chains below, sequenced in a study of blood T cell repertoires in COVID-19. TCRdb's copy holds only in-frame clones and misses some; the assay was immunoSEQ multiplex PCR. The sample comprises 160,000 or so clones, under 85% of which are singletons, and 10% to 15% rests with the top ten. Sequencing input: peripheral blood. The receptors were sampled from a man in his 70s who had recovered from COVID-19.

Here the CDR3 DNA reads TGTGCCATCAACGGACAGGGGCACACTGAAGCTTTCTTT. It encodes CAINGQGHTEAFF. This chain links TRBV10-3 with TRBJ1-1; 9 bases match TRBD1. There are 13 residues in the CDR3. Unmatched junction bases numbered 3, after V lost 7 bases and J lost 3 bases. Germline V lookup: CDR1 ENHRY, CDR2 SYGVKD.

The chain links TRBV19 to TRBJ2-2, with TRBD2 matching 7 bases. Germline V gives CDR1 LNHDA, CDR2 SQIVND (reference sequence). The CDR3 is made up of 15 amino acids. J was trimmed by 6 bases and V by 5 bases; bases with no gene match: 9. The CDR3 region has the DNA TGTGCCAGTAGTTTCGGACTAGAATTCGCCGGGGAGCTGTTTTTT. It codes for CASSFGLEFAGELFF.

V usage is TRBV9 and J usage is TRBJ2-5; possibly TRBD2 for D (6 bases). V dropped 2 bases and J dropped 0 bases, with 8 bases sitting between them. The CDR3 length is 14 residues. Per germline, CDR1 SGDLS and CDR2 YYNGEE. CDR3: CASSVRDYQETQYF. CDR3 in DNA: TGTGCCAGCAGCGTGCGGGACTACCAAGAGACCCAGTACTTC.

The CDR3 region is CASSLAGGVETQYF. DNA of the CDR3: TGTGCCAGCAGTTTAGCGGGAGGGGTAGAGACCCAGTACTTC. The chain recombines TRBV28 with TRBJ2-5, with 9 positions matching TRBD2. The CDR3 is made up of 14 amino acids. Trimming cost V 2 bases and J 4 bases; bases outside gene matches: 2. Per the germline V gene, CDR1 is MDHEN and CDR2 is SYDVKM.

The gene calls are TRBV6-2 or TRBV6-3 and TRBJ2-7, with 12 bases matching TRBD2. The CDR3 sequence is 17 residues long. The germline V gene has CDR1 MNHEY and CDR2 SVGEGT. The junction had 6 bases not matched to a gene; V was cut back by 2 bases and J by 1 base. The CDR3 protein is CASSYPTSGSMSYEQYF. For the CDR3, the DNA is TGTGCCAGCAGTTACCCGACTAGCGGGAGTATGTCCTACGAGCAGTACTTC.

The V gene is TRBV5-1, the J gene TRBJ2-5, with TRBD1 matching 11 bases. The CDR3 length is 16 residues. The germline gives CDR1 SGHRS, CDR2 YFSETQ. Germline trimming cut 7 bases from V and 2 bases from J; bases unmatched to any gene: 10. The CDR3 reads CASGTGGSRIQETQYF. DNA for the CDR3: TGCGCCAGCGGGACAGGGGGGTCTAGAATTCAAGAGACCCAGTACTTC. Looking up the rest from reference TRBV5-1 and TRBJ2-5 gives the full variable domain: KAGVTQTPRYLIKTRGQQVTLSCSPISGHRSVSWYQQTPGQGLQFLFEYFSETQRNKGNFPGRFSGRQFSNSRSEMNVSTLELGDSALYLCASGTGGSRIQETQYFGPGTRLLVL.

The chain is built from TRBV13 and TRBJ1-4, with D possibly being TRBD1 (5 bases). The CDR3 is 16 amino acids. Between the trimmed V and J ends, which lost 1 base and 8 bases, there was a span of 17 bases. CDR1 and CDR2 from the germline V gene are PRHDT and FYEKMQ (reference sequence). Here the CDR3 reads CASSLDRGTGHEKLFF. CDR3 coding DNA: TGTGCCAGCAGCTTAGATCGGGGGACCGGCCACGAAAAACTGTTTTTT.

V and J are TRBV7-2 and TRBJ1-4; D ambiguous. V was clipped by 0 bases and J by 5 bases, with 10 bases between them. From germline, CDR1 is SGHTA and CDR2 FQGNSA. This CDR3 comprises 15 residues. CDR3: CASSLARQANEKLFF. In nucleotides, the CDR3 is TGTGCCAGCAGCTTAGCGAGGCAAGCCAATGAAAAACTGTTTTTT.

The V gene is TRBV27, the J gene TRBJ1-4; 8 bases match TRBD1. V lost 6 bases, J lost 6 bases, and 6 bases stayed unmatched. Germline lookup yields CDR1 MNHEY and CDR2 SMNVEV (reference sequence). This CDR3 region has 14 residues. In DNA form, the CDR3 reads TGTGCCAGCAGGCCGACAGGGGTGGATGAAAAACTGTTTTTT. Translation gives CASRPTGVDEKLFF.